Shown below are 22 T cell receptor beta chains from a single sample sequenced in a study of T cell repertoires in ileal Crohn's disease. The repertoire was sequenced with immunoSEQ multiplex PCR; TCRdb's copy has only in-frame clones and lacks some. The data hold under 15,000 clones, with 82% observed a single time. Time point in this sample: neoterminal ileum biopsy at postoperative endoscopy, about 6 months after surgery. The source material was ileal tissue. Receptors were obtained from an adult with Crohn's disease.

This clone came up a few times. The chain has TRBV5-1 and TRBJ1-3; D possibly corresponds to TRBD1 (6 bases). CDR3 size: 14 residues. Per germline, CDR1 SGHRS and CDR2 YFSETQ. V was shortened by 4 bases and J by 4 bases, with 12 bases between the two germline ends. The CDR3 is CASSITGQGNTIYF. The DNA for the CDR3 is TGCGCCAGCAGCATTACAGGGCAGGGAAACACCATATATTTT.

This clone appeared a few times. The CDR3 nucleotides are TGTGCCAGCACCTGGACAGGGCACCAGCCCCAGCATTTT. It codes for CASTWTGHQPQHF. The V call is TRBV21-1, the J call TRBJ1-5; TRBD1, as called in the table, went unchecked against the DNA. TRBV21-1 corresponds to a pseudogene. This CDR3 is 13 amino acids long.

The V gene is TRBV6-6, the J gene TRBJ2-3; 9 bases agree with TRBD2. Trimming cost V 2 bases and J 2 bases; bases outside gene matches: 5. Germline lookup yields CDR1 MNHNY and CDR2 SVGAGI (reference sequence). The length of the CDR3 is 16 residues. CDR3 protein: CASSYGAGGYTDTQYF. DNA of the CDR3: TGTGCCAGCAGTTACGGGGCGGGAGGGTACACAGATACGCAGTATTTT.

For this clone: Other DNA sequences from this sample encode an identical CDR3 as well. The rearrangement links TRBV4-2 to TRBJ2-1; 10 bases align to TRBD2. V lost 2 bases to trimming and J lost 4 bases; unmatched junction nucleotides: 2. The germline V gene encodes CDR1 LGHNA and CDR2 YNFKEQ. The CDR3 is made up of 15 amino acids. The CDR3 region is CASSQLAGAYNEQFF. In DNA, the CDR3 is TGTGCCAGCAGCCAACTAGCGGGGGCATACAATGAGCAGTTCTTC.

This chain connects TRBV5-1 to TRBJ2-7; 8 bases fit TRBD1. This CDR3 contains 16 residues. The V gene end was trimmed by 4 bases and the J gene end by 3 bases; junction bases not matched to a gene: 12. The germline gives CDR1 SGHRS, CDR2 YFSETQ. For the CDR3, the DNA is TGCGCCAGCAGCGACGCCCGACAGGGGCGATACTACGAGCAGTACTTC. Translation: CASSDARQGRYYEQYF.

This clone was seen only a few times. The chain uses TRBV6-1 and TRBJ1-5, with D uncertain. Trimming stripped 6 bases from V and 4 bases from J, with 10 bases between. The germline CDR1 and CDR2 sequences are MNHNS and SASEGT. This CDR3 is built from 13 residues. The CDR3 DNA is TGTGCCAGCAGCCAGGTTCGGAATCAGCCCCAGCATTTT. Protein: CASSQVRNQPQHF.

The sample holds one count of this clone. V is TRBV7-6 and J is TRBJ2-7; 10 bases are shared with TRBD2. The germline V gene encodes CDR1 SGHVS and CDR2 FNYEAQ. The CDR3 loop spans 16 amino acids. V lost 1 base to trimming and J lost 4 bases; unmatched junction nucleotides: 7. The CDR3: CASSLVASGSTYEQYF. In nucleotides, the CDR3 is TGTGCCAGCAGCTTAGTCGCTAGCGGGAGTACGTACGAGCAGTACTTC.

This sequence joins TRBV5-1 and TRBJ1-2; TRBD1 agrees at 9 bases. The germline CDR1 and CDR2 sequences are SGHRS and YFSETQ. With 5 bases clipped from V and 3 bases from J, the junction kept 8 bases outside the gene matches. The CDR3 has 15 residues. The DNA for the CDR3 is TGCGCCAGCAGGGTCCTCACAGGGGGCGACTATGGCTACACCTTC. This gives the protein CASRVLTGGDYGYTF.

V usage is TRBV2 and J usage is TRBJ2-1; maybe TRBD2 (5 bases). Germline CDR1 is SNHLY and CDR2 is FYNNEI. The CDR3 loop spans 12 amino acids. Trimming shortened V by 6 bases and J by 8 bases, and 11 bases separated the two germline ends. The CDR3 DNA follows: TGTGCCAGCAGGTTTGGACTGGATGAGCAGTTCTTC. Amino acids: CASRFGLDEQFF.

This chain links TRBV21-1 with TRBJ1-5. TRBV21-1 is a recognized pseudogene. The CDR3 totals 17 residues. The CDR3, as DNA: TGTGCCAGCAGCAAAGCGAGAGGGCCCTATAGCAATCAGCCCCAGCATTTT. It codes for CASSKARGPYSNQPQHF.

This chain links TRBV14 with TRBJ2-3; 9 positions agree with TRBD2. CDR1 and CDR2 from the germline V gene are SGHDN and FVKESK. This CDR3 comprises 15 residues. After removal of 1 base from V and 9 bases from J, the junction contained 8 bases not matched to a gene. The CDR3 loop reads CASSQVPSGKETQYF. In nucleotides, the CDR3 is TGTGCCAGCAGCCAAGTCCCTAGCGGGAAGGAGACGCAGTATTTT.

V usage is TRBV28 and J usage is TRBJ1-2; D is undetermined. Germline V gene lookup returns CDR1 MDHEN and CDR2 SYDVKM. Trimming cost V 7 bases and J 4 bases, with 10 bases left between them. This CDR3 has 12 amino acids. CDR3 amino acids: CASTSSGYGYTF. The CDR3 coding sequence is TGTGCCAGCACCTCCTCGGGCTATGGCTACACCTTC.

V is TRBV6-1 and J is TRBJ1-5, with 8 nucleotides matching TRBD1. Per the germline V gene, CDR1 is MNHNS and CDR2 is SASEGT. This CDR3 region has 14 residues. Unmatched junction bases numbered 7, after V lost 6 bases and J lost 6 bases. The CDR3 protein is CASSPGQEGQPQHF. CDR3 coding DNA: TGTGCCAGCAGCCCGGGACAGGAGGGTCAGCCCCAGCATTTT.

The chain has TRBV2 and TRBJ1-1, with 8 bases aligning to TRBD1. The V segment lost 7 bases and the J segment 2 bases; nucleotides outside the gene matches: 3. The CDR3 has 13 residues. Germline V gene sequence: CDR1 SNHLY, CDR2 FYNNEI. CDR3 loop: CASNGQGNTEAFF. The CDR3 DNA sequence: TGTGCCAGCAATGGACAGGGTAACACTGAAGCTTTCTTT.

The chain couples TRBV11-2 to TRBJ2-2; 9 nucleotides line up with TRBD2. V shed 5 bases and J 1 base; nucleotides not matched to a gene: 11. CDR3 length equals 18 residues. The V gene's germline CDR1 is SGHAT and CDR2 FQNNGV. The CDR3 reads CASSHHYSGGGNTGELFF. Written as DNA, the CDR3 is TGTGCCAGCAGCCATCACTATAGCGGGGGAGGGAACACCGGGGAGCTGTTTTTT.

The chain recombines TRBV30 with TRBJ2-1; 10 bases fit TRBD2. V lost 0 bases, J lost 9 bases, and 2 bases stayed unmatched. CDR3 length: 13 amino acids. Germline values: CDR1 GTSNPN, CDR2 SVGIG (reference sequence). CDR3 sequence (DNA): TGTGCCTGGAGTGTACTAGCGGGAATTGAGCAGTTCTTC. It translates to CAWSVLAGIEQFF.

This chain joins TRBV5-1 and TRBJ1-2; no firm D call. The CDR3 contains 12 residues. The germline V gene encodes CDR1 SGHRS and CDR2 YFSETQ. Trimming took 0 bases from V and 8 from J, leaving 8 bases between them. This CDR3 reads CASSLDSNGYTF. CDR3 nucleotide sequence: TGCGCCAGCAGCTTGGACAGTAACGGCTACACCTTC. Based on the CDR3 plus reference TRBV5-1 and TRBJ1-2, the full variable domain is KAGVTQTPRYLIKTRGQQVTLSCSPISGHRSVSWYQQTPGQGLQFLFEYFSETQRNKGNFPGRFSGRQFSNSRSEMNVSTLELGDSALYLCASSLDSNGYTFGSGTRLTVV.

To note about this clone: Given the absence of the conserved phenylalanine or tryptophan at the CDR3 end, a read error is likely. No DNA is shown, since the ends of the CDR3 on it are uncertain; the CDR3 is the one TCRdb lists. The rearrangement uses TRBV23-1 and TRBJ2-7; the listed D gene, TRBD1, was not tested against the DNA. TRBV23-1 falls under the ORF class, with uncertain function. Inclusive of both ends, the CDR3 amounts to 13 amino acids. The CDR3 is CASSQSVGRPGVL.

The V gene is TRBV5-4, the J gene TRBJ2-5, with 9 bases lining up with TRBD1. The trim removed 2 bases at V and 3 bases at J, leaving 2 bases unmatched. The CDR3 runs 14 residues. Germline V gene lookup returns CDR1 SGHNT and CDR2 YYREEE (reference sequence). The CDR3 nucleotides read TGTGCCAGCAGCTTCGGGGACAGGGAAGAGACCCAGTACTTC. Its translation: CASSFGDREETQYF.

The genes are TRBV5-6 and TRBJ2-1, with a tentative D call TRBD1 (6 bases). CDR3 length equals 13 residues. V shed 0 bases and J shed 6 bases, with 7 bases lying between them. Germline-derived CDR1 and CDR2 are SGHDT and YYEEEE. The DNA of the CDR3 is TGTGCCAGCAGCTTGGACAGGGTCAATGAGCAGTTCTTC. It codes for CASSLDRVNEQFF.

The CDR3 DNA is TGTGCCAGTAGTAGATTAGATCGGACAGCGGCCTACACTGAAGCTTTCTTT. This gives the protein CASSRLDRTAAYTEAFF. The rearrangement joins TRBV19 to TRBJ1-1; maybe TRBD1 (6 bases). Germline V gene data show CDR1 as LNHDA and CDR2 as SQIVND (reference sequence). The V end lost 4 bases, the J end lost 3 bases, and 21 bases lay between the germline ends. CDR3 length: 17 amino acids.

This clone was detected a few times. The rearrangement uses TRBV10-3 and TRBJ1-1; a weak D match, TRBD1 (6 bases). Germline values: CDR1 ENHRY, CDR2 SYGVKD. The CDR3 runs to 15 residues. V lost 4 bases to trimming and J lost 1 base, with 13 bases between them. The CDR3 DNA sequence: TGTGCCATCAGTGTGGGGGGGCAGGGGAACACTGAAGCTTTCTTT. The encoded protein is CAISVGGQGNTEAFF.